This TCR beta chain stems from a study of T cells in Graves' hyperthyroidism and ophthalmopathy. TCR beta CDR3 sequences were amplified from RNA transcripts. HTBI primers were used for first-round RT-PCR of the TCR CDR3. TCRdb used MiXCR to reprocess the multiplex PCR reads, holding one entry per CDR3 protein. Of 310,000 or so distinct CDR3 sequences listed, about a sixth are singletons. The sequencing sample was made of blood. This TCR was recovered from a woman aged 55-70 years with Graves' ophthalmopathy.

CDR3 nucleotide sequence: TGTGCTAGTGGTCCCCAGGGGGGCACTGAAGCTTTCTTT. This sequence encodes CASGPQGGTEAFF. The gene calls are TRBV12-5 and TRBJ1-1; TRBD1 aligns across 7 bases. From germline, CDR1 is LGHNT and CDR2 FRNRAP. J gave up 4 bases and V 5 bases, and 4 bases lay outside the gene matches. This CDR3 region has 13 residues.